The subject of this entry is one TCR beta chain. These data originate in a study of cytomegalovirus exposure and HLA in healthy donors. PCR primers comprised 60 Vbeta and 13 Jbeta primers. Some clones are missing from TCRdb's copy, which holds only in-frame ones; the method was immunoSEQ multiplex PCR. The sample shows some 170,000 clones, around 80% of them seen only once. The CDR3 has 14 amino acids. V lost 4 bases to trimming and J lost 4 bases, with 13 bases between them. Germline values: CDR1 KGHSH, CDR2 LQKENI. The chain links TRBV18 to TRBJ1-1; D is undetermined. This sequence originates from a woman in her twenties or thirties in good health and CMV-seropositive. The sequenced sample was PBMCs. CDR3 residues: CASSLLGSTTEAFF. CDR3 DNA: TGTGCCAGCTCACTACTAGGGTCTACCACTGAAGCTTTCTTT.